One sample yielded the 14 T cell receptor beta chains listed below, sequenced in a study of Ad26.COV2.S vaccination and SARS-CoV-2 variants. Treatment given: about 20 received Ad26.COV2.S at low or high dose, single or two shots; a few received placebo; per-sample allocation not given. Sample collection was performed on day 63 after the first vaccine or placebo injection. Profiled with immunoSEQ multiplex PCR; TCRdb holds only in-frame clones, not every one. The data hold hundreds of thousands of clones, with roughly 84% observed a single time. The sequences come from peripheral blood, collected in a trial of Ad26.COV2.S vaccine versus placebo. Receptor source: a person between 18 and 59 years old who received the Ad26.COV2.S COVID-19 vaccine or a placebo.

CDR3 coding DNA: TGTGCCATCAGAACCAGAGGAGGCGCCAACACTGAAGCTTTCTTT. Residues: CAIRTRGGANTEAFF. The J gene is TRBJ1-1, the V gene TRBV10-3; D unresolved. Trimming took 6 bases from V and 2 from J, leaving 16 bases between them. The CDR3 has 15 amino acids. The V gene's germline CDR1 is ENHRY and CDR2 SYGVKD.

The chain joins TRBV7-2 to TRBJ1-1; D ambiguous. Trimming took off 5 bases at V and 5 bases at J, with 15 bases between the two ends. Germline loops: CDR1 SGHTA, CDR2 FQGNSA. This CDR3 spans 14 amino acids. The CDR3 coding sequence is TGTGCCAGCAGCAAATTCGCGGGCGGAACTGAAGCTTTCTTT. This sequence encodes CASSKFAGGTEAFF.

This rearrangement joins TRBV30 to TRBJ2-2; possible D gene TRBD2, 6 bases. V lost 3 bases and J lost 5, with 13 bases in between. Germline CDR1 reads GTSNPN; CDR2 reads SVGIG (reference sequence). CDR3 length equals 14 residues. CDR3 sequence: CAWRDYRITGELFF. CDR3 DNA: TGTGCCTGGAGGGACTACCGAATTACCGGGGAGCTGTTTTTT.

V gene TRBV14 combines with J gene TRBJ1-2, with D possibly TRBD1 on 5 matching bases. V gave up 1 base and J gave up 7 bases, with 10 bases separating them. The CDR3 is 13 amino acids. Per the germline V gene, CDR1 is SGHDN and CDR2 is FVKESK. CDR3 nucleotides: TGTGCCAGCAGCCAAGTGGGGCTTATTGGCTACACCTTC. Protein: CASSQVGLIGYTF. Drawing the rest from reference TRBV14 and TRBJ1-2, the complete variable domain is EAGVTQFPSHSVIEKGQTVTLRCDPISGHDNLYWYRRVMGKEIKFLLHFVKESKQDESGMPNNRFLAERTGGTYSTLKVQPAELEDSGVYFCASSQVGLIGYTFGSGTRLTVV.

The chain is built from TRBV6-2 or TRBV6-3 and TRBJ2-3, with D unclear. V was clipped by 2 bases and J by 6 bases, with 6 bases between them. From germline, CDR1 is MNHEY and CDR2 SVGEGT. This CDR3 is 12 amino acids long. For the CDR3, the DNA is TGTGCCAGCAGTTACAACCAGGATACGCAGTATTTT. Its protein product is CASSYNQDTQYF.

V usage is TRBV7-7 and J usage is TRBJ2-1, with 9 bases matching TRBD1. The J segment lost 6 bases and the V segment lost 7 bases, leaving 13 bases of the junction unmatched. In germline, CDR1 is SSHAT, CDR2 FNYEAQ (reference sequence). CDR3 length equals 16 residues. CDR3 sequence reads: CASTREGQGWGNEQFF. CDR3 bases: TGTGCCAGCACCCGAGAGGGACAGGGCTGGGGCAATGAGCAGTTCTTC.

CDR3 loop: CASGRQGDTGELFF. CDR3 DNA: TGCGCCAGCGGAAGACAGGGTGACACCGGGGAGCTGTTTTTT. The chain combines TRBV5-1 with TRBJ2-2, with 7 bases aligning to TRBD1. Germline V gives CDR1 SGHRS, CDR2 YFSETQ. J was trimmed by 3 bases and V by 7 bases; bases with no gene match: 6. The CDR3 covers 14 residues. The full variable domain, with the rest looked up from reference TRBV5-1 and TRBJ2-2, is KAGVTQTPRYLIKTRGQQVTLSCSPISGHRSVSWYQQTPGQGLQFLFEYFSETQRNKGNFPGRFSGRQFSNSRSEMNVSTLELGDSALYLCASGRQGDTGELFFGEGSRLTVL.

In regard to this clone: The same CDR3 arises from other DNA sequences in this sample as well. The rearrangement uses TRBV18 and TRBJ1-5, with 11 bases lining up with TRBD1. CDR1 KGHSH and CDR2 LQKENI come from the germline V gene. CDR3 length equals 14 residues. V lost 3 bases to trimming and J lost 7 bases; unmatched junction nucleotides: 2. The DNA for the CDR3 is TGTGCCAGCTCACCGGGACAGGGGGACCAGCCCCAGCATTTT. Encoded protein: CASSPGQGDQPQHF.

CDR3 residues: CASSLSGTGVFGANVLTF. CDR3 nucleotide sequence: TGTGCCAGCAGTTTATCCGGGACAGGGGTATTTGGGGCCAACGTCCTGACTTTC. This chain links TRBV27 with TRBJ2-6; 10 nucleotides line up with TRBD1. The germline gives CDR1 MNHEY, CDR2 SMNVEV (reference sequence). This CDR3 has 18 amino acids. Trimming at V came to 0 bases and at J to 3 bases, leaving 5 bases not matched to a gene.

This chain joins TRBV6-1 and TRBJ2-7, with D possibly being TRBD2 (6 bases). CDR3 length equals 13 residues. Germline CDR1 is MNHNS and CDR2 is SASEGT. V was cut by 6 bases and J by 0 bases, with 9 bases left in between. In DNA form, the CDR3 reads TGTGCCAGCAGGGGACTCAGCTCCTACGAGCAGTACTTC. It yields the protein CASRGLSSYEQYF.

The V gene is TRBV7-2, the J gene TRBJ2-5, with TRBD2 identical over 8 bases. Looked up from germline, CDR1 is SGHTA and CDR2 is FQGNSA. The ends lost 5 bases at V and 9 bases at J; junction bases unmatched: 11. The CDR3 covers 14 residues. CDR3: CASSREGTGGAQYF. In DNA form, the CDR3 reads TGTGCCAGCAGCCGGGAGGGGACCGGCGGGGCCCAGTACTTC.

The chain employs TRBV19 and TRBJ1-1; perhaps TRBD1 as D (5 bases). Trimming removed 2 bases at V and 0 bases at J, with 10 bases between. CDR1 is LNHDA, CDR2 SQIVND, per germline (reference sequence). This CDR3 has 15 amino acids. The CDR3 sequence is CASSISGPLNTEAFF. CDR3 sequence (DNA): TGTGCCAGTAGTATATCAGGGCCTCTGAACACTGAAGCTTTCTTT. Drawing the rest from reference TRBV19 and TRBJ1-1, the complete variable domain is DGGITQSPKYLFRKEGQNVTLSCEQNLNHDAMYWYRQDPGQGLRLIYYSQIVNDFQKGDIAEGYSVSREKKESFPLTVTSAQKNPTAFYLCASSISGPLNTEAFFGQGTRLTVV.

CDR3 region: CASTFGGRFSEAFF. In DNA form, the CDR3 reads TGTGCCAGTACATTCGGGGGGCGCTTCTCTGAAGCTTTCTTT. The J gene is TRBJ1-1, the V gene TRBV19; weak D call: TRBD1 (6 bases). V gave up 7 bases and J gave up 6 bases, with 18 bases separating them. Germline loops: CDR1 LNHDA, CDR2 SQIVND (reference sequence). The CDR3 spans 14 residues. Using reference TRBV19 and TRBJ1-1 for the parts outside the CDR3, the full variable domain is DGGITQSPKYLFRKEGQNVTLSCEQNLNHDAMYWYRQDPGQGLRLIYYSQIVNDFQKGDIAEGYSVSREKKESFPLTVTSAQKNPTAFYLCASTFGGRFSEAFFGQGTRLTVV.

This chain links TRBV7-8 with TRBJ2-3, with 16 positions matching TRBD2. The CDR3 consists of 18 residues. J lost 4 bases, V lost 5 bases, and 9 bases had no gene match. Germline V CDR1 and CDR2: SGHVS, FQNEAQ. The CDR3 bases are TGTGCCAGCAGCAGAATGGGGACTAGCGGGGGGGCCTCAGATACGCAGTATTTT. It is translated as CASSRMGTSGGASDTQYF.